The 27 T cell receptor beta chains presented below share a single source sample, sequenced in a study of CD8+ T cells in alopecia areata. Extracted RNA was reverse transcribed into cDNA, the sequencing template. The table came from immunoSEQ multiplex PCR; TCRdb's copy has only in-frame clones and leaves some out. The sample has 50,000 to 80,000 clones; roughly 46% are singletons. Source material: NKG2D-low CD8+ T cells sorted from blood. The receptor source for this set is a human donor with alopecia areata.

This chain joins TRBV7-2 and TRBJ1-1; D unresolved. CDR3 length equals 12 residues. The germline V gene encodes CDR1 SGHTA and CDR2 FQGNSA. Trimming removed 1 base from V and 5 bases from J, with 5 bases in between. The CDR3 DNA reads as TGTGCCAGCAGCTTAGTAAGGACTGAAGCTTTCTTT. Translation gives CASSLVRTEAFF.

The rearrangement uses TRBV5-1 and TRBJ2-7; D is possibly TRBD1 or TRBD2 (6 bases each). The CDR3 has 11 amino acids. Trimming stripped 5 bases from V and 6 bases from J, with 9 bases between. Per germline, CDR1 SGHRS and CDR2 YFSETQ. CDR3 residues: CASRQGGEQYF. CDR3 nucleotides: TGCGCCAGCAGACAGGGAGGCGAGCAGTACTTC.

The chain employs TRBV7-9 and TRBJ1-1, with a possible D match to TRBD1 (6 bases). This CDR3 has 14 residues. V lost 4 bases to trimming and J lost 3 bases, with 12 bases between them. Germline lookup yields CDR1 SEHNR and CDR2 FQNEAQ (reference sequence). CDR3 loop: CASSYTGSDTEAFF. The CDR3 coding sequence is TGTGCCAGCAGCTACACAGGGTCGGACACTGAAGCTTTCTTT.

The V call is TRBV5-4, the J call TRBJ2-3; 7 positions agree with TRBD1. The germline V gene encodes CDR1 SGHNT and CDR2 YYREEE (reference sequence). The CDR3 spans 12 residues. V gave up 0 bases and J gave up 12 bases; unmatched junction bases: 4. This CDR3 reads CASSLVGQTQYF. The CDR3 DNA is TGTGCCAGCAGCTTGGTGGGACAGACTCAGTATTTT.

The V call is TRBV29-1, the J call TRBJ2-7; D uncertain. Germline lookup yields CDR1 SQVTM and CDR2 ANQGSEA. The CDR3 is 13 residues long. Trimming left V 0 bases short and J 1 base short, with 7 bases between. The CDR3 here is CSVEDQRSYEQYF. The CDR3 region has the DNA TGCAGCGTTGAAGATCAAAGGTCCTACGAGCAGTACTTC.

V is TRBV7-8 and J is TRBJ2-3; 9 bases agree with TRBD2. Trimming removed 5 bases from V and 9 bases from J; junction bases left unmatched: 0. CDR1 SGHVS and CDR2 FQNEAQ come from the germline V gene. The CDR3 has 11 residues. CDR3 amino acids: CASSTSGTQYF. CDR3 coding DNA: TGTGCCAGCAGCACTAGCGGGACGCAGTATTTT.

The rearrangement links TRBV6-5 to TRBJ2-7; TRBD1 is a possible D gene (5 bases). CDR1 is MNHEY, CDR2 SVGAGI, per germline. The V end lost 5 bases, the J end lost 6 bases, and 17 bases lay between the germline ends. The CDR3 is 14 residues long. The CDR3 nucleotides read TGTGCCAGCAGTACGGACATTCTACAAGGCGAGCAGTACTTC. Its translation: CASSTDILQGEQYF.

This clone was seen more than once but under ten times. CDR3 in amino acids: CASSDNPGNYGYTF. As DNA, the CDR3 is TGTGCCAGCAGTGACAACCCGGGCAACTATGGCTACACCTTC. J is TRBJ1-2 and V is TRBV27; D unclear. CDR1 is MNHEY and CDR2 is SMNVEV in the germline V gene (reference sequence). V lost 5 bases, J lost 2 bases, and 12 bases lay in between. CDR3 size: 14 residues.

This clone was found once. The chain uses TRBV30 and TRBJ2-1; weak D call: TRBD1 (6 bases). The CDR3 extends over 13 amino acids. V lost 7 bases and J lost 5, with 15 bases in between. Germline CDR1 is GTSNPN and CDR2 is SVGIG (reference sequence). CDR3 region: CASSGHQNNEQFF. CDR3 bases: TGTGCCTCCTCGGGACACCAGAACAATGAGCAGTTCTTC.

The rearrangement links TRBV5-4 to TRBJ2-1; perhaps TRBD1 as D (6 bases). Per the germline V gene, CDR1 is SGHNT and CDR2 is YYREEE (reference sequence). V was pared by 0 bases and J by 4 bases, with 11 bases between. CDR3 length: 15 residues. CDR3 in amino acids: CASSLDWGQYNEQFF. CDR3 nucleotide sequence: TGTGCCAGCAGCTTGGATTGGGGGCAATACAATGAGCAGTTCTTC.

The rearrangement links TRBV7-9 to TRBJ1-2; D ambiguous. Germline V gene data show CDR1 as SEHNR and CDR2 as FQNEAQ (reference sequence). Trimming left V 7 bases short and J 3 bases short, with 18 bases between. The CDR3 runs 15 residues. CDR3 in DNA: TGTGCCAGCACCCAACCTGGGTCGCTGGACTATGGCTACACCTTC. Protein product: CASTQPGSLDYGYTF.

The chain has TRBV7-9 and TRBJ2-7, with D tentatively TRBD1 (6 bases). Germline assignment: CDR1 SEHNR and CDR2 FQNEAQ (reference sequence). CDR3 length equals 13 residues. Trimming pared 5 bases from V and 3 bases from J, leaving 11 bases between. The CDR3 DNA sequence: TGTGCCAGCAGCGGAACAGGGTTCTACGAGCAGTACTTC. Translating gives CASSGTGFYEQYF.

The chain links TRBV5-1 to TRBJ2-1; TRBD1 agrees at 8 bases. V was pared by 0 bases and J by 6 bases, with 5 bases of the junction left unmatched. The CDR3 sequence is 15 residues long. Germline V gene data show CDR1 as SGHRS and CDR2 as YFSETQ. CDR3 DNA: TGCGCCAGCAGCTTGGCAGGGGGCGAAGGCAATGAGCAGTTCTTC. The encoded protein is CASSLAGGEGNEQFF.

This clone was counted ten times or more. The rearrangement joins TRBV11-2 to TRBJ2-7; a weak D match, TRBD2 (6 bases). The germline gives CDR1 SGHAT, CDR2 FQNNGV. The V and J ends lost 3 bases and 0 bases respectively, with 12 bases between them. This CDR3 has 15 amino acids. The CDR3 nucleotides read TGTGCCAGCAGCTTCCGGGACTTTGGCTCCTACGAGCAGTACTTC. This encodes CASSFRDFGSYEQYF.

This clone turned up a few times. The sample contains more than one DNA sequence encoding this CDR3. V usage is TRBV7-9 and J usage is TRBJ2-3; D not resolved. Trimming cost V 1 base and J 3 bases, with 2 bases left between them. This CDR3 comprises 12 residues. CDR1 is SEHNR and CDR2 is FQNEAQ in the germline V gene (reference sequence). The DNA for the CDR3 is TGTGCCAGCAGCTTAGGGACAGATACGCAGTATTTT. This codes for CASSLGTDTQYF.

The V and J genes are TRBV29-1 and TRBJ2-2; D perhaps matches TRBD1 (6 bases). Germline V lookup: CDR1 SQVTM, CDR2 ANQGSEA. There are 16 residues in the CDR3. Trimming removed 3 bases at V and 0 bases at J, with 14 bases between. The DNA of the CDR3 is TGCAGCGTTGAGGGCAGGGGATACGCGAACACCGGGGAGCTGTTTTTT. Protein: CSVEGRGYANTGELFF.

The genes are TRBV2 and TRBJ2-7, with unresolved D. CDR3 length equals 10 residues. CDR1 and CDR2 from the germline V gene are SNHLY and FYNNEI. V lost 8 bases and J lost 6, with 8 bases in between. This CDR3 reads CASRSREQYF. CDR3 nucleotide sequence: TGTGCCAGCCGGAGTCGCGAGCAGTACTTC.

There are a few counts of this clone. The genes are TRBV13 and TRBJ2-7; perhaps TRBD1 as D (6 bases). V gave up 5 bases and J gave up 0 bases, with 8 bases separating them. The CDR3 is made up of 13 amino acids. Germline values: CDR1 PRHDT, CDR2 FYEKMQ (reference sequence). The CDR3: CASSQGTSYEQYF. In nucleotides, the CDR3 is TGTGCCAGCAGCCAGGGGACCTCCTACGAGCAGTACTTC.

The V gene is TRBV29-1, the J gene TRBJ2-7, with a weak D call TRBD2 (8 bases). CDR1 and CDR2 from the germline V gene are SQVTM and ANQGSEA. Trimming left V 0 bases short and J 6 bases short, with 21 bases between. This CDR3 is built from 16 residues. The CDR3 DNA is TGCAGCGTTGAAGACAGGGGGACTCGCGGGGGGACCGAGCAGTACTTC. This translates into CSVEDRGTRGGTEQYF.

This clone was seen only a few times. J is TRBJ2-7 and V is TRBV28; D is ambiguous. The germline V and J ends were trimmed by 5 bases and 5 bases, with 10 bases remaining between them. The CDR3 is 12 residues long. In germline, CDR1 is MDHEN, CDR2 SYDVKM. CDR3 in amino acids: CASSPWRHEQYF. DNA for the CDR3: TGTGCCAGCAGTCCCTGGCGGCACGAGCAGTACTTC.

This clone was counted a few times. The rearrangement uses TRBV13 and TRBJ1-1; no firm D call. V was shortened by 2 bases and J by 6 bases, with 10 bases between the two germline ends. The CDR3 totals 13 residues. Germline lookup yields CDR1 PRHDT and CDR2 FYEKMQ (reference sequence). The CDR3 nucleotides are TGTGCCAGCAGCTTATGGAAGAGGGCTGAAGCTTTCTTT. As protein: CASSLWKRAEAFF.

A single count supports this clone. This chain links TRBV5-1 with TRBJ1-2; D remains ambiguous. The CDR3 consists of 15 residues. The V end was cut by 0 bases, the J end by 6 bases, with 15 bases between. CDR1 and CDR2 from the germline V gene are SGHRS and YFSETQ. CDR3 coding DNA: TGCGCCAGCAGCTTGGGGGTCGTGGGCGAAAATGGCTACACCTTC. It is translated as CASSLGVVGENGYTF.

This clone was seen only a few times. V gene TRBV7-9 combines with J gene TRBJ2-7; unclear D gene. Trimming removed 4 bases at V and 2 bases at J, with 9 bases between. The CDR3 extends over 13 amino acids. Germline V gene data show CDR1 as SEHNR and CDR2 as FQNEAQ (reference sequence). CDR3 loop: CASSSSLTYEQYF. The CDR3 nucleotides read TGTGCCAGCAGCTCCAGCCTGACCTACGAGCAGTACTTC.

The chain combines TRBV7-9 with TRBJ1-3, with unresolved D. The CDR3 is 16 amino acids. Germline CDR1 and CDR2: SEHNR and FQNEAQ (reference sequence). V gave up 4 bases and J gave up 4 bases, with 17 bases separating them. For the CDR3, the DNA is TGTGCCAGCAGCTCCTCCTCTGGGTCGATCGGAAACACCATATATTTT. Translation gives CASSSSSGSIGNTIYF.

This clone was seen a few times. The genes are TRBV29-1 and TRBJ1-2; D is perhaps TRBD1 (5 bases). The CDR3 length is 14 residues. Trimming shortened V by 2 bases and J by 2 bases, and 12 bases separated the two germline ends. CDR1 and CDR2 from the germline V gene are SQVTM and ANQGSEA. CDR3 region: CSVEPTQGNYGYTF. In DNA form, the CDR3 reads TGCAGCGTTGAACCCACCCAGGGAAACTATGGCTACACCTTC.

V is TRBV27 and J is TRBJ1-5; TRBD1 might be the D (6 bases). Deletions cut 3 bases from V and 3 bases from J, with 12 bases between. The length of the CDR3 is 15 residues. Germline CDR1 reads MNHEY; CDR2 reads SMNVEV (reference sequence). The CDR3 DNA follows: TGTGCCAGCAGTTTTCGTCAGGGGCACAATCAGCCCCAGCATTTT. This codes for CASSFRQGHNQPQHF.

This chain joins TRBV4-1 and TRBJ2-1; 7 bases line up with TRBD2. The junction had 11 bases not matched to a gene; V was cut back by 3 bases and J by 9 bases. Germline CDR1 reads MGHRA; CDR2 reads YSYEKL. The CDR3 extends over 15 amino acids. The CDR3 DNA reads TGCGCCAGCAGCCAGGGGACTACCGTCTTGTCTGAGCAGTTCTTC. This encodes CASSQGTTVLSEQFF.